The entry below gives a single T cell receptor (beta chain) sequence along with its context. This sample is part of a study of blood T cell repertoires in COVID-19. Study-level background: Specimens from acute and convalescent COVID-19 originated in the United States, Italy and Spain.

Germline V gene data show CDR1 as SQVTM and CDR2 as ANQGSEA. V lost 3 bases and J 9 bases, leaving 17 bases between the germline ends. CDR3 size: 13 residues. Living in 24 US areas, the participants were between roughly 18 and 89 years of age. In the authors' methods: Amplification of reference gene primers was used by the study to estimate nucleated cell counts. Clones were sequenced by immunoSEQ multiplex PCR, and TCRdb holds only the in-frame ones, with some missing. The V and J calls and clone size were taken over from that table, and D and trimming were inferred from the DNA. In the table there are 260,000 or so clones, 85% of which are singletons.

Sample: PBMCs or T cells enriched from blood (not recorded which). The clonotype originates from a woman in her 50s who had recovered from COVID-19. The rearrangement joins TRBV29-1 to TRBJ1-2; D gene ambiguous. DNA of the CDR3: TGCAGCGTTGATACTCCGGGGTCCTCTCGCTACACCTTC. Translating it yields CSVDTPGSSRYTF.